This T cell receptor beta chain is from a study of post-analysis software for immune sequencing data. About the research overall: Secondary progressive, relapsing-remitting and progressive-relapsing multiple sclerosis were among the included disease courses.

In the case of this clonotype: Antigen unknown.

CDR3 length equals 14 residues. V lost 0 bases to trimming and J lost 4 bases, with 9 bases between them. Germline CDR1 reads LGHNA; CDR2 reads YNFKEQ. Unique molecular identifiers had been added to the TCR beta cDNA libraries. TCRdb processed the PCR reads anew with MiXCR; each CDR3 protein has one entry. The table records around 500,000 distinct CDR3 sequences, less than 40% of them present only once. Study-wide results and caveats: Patients carried roughly five TRBV segments more frequently than controls did, and TRBV5-6, TRBV5-1 and TRBV20-1 were among them. A significant reduction in normalized Chao1 diversity was observed in multiple sclerosis patients versus controls.

The specimen sequenced was blood. This rearrangement joins TRBV4-2 to TRBJ1-2; D is undetermined. This clonotype originated in a girl aged 2 to 17 with multiple sclerosis. The CDR3 loop reads CASSQDRALYGYTF. CDR3 nucleotide sequence: TGTGCCAGCAGCCAAGATCGGGCCCTCTATGGCTACACCTTC.